This entry lists 10 T cell receptor beta chains sequenced from one sample in a study of blood T cell repertoires in COVID-19. TCRdb's table, derived via immunoSEQ multiplex PCR, lists solely in-frame clones and lacks some. The profile shows about 390,000 clones, around 87% of them singletons. Sequences were obtained from peripheral blood. The receptors were gathered from a woman aged 55 to 70 with COVID-19, enrolled during active disease.

The CDR3 DNA reads as TGTGCCAGCAGCTCGGGGGGCGAGCAGTACTTC. Amino acid sequence: CASSSGGEQYF. The V and J genes are TRBV11-3 and TRBJ2-7; 7 nucleotides line up with TRBD2. The CDR3 spans 11 residues. Germline V gene sequence: CDR1 SGHNT, CDR2 YENEEA. The J segment lost 6 bases and the V segment lost 4 bases, leaving 0 bases of the junction unmatched.

Here the CDR3 DNA reads TGTGCCAGCAGCCGGGGGAGGGCTAATGAAAAACTGTTTTTT. This gives the protein CASSRGRANEKLFF. This chain connects TRBV7-9 to TRBJ1-4; TRBD1 might be the D (5 bases). The germline gives CDR1 SEHNR, CDR2 FQNEAQ (reference sequence). The CDR3 spans 14 residues. Trimming stripped 5 bases from V and 3 bases from J, with 10 bases between.

In this sample, this clone turned up once. V gene TRBV5-6 combines with J gene TRBJ2-5; 8 positions match TRBD1. The germline V gene encodes CDR1 SGHDT and CDR2 YYEEEE. This CDR3 is 14 amino acids long. J was trimmed by 2 bases and V by 4 bases; bases with no gene match: 4. CDR3 region: CASSRTGPQETQYF. The CDR3, as DNA: TGTGCCAGCAGCCGGACAGGGCCTCAAGAGACCCAGTACTTC.

In its sample, this clone was seen a few times. This rearrangement joins TRBV2 to TRBJ2-2; TRBD2 might be the D (6 bases). CDR1 and CDR2 from the germline V gene are SNHLY and FYNNEI. Trimming took 10 bases from V and 2 from J, leaving 14 bases between them. This CDR3 contains 14 residues. CDR3 region: CATTGTLNTGELFF. The CDR3 DNA reads as TGTGCCACTACGGGGACTTTAAACACCGGGGAGCTGTTTTTT.

This chain joins TRBV3-1 (or the pseudogene TRBV3-2) and TRBJ2-7; 10 positions match TRBD1. The germline gives CDR1 LGHDT, CDR2 YNNKEL (reference sequence). The junction had 6 bases not matched to a gene; V was cut back by 4 bases and J by 3 bases. The CDR3 has 15 amino acids. This CDR3 is CASSLGTGEFYEQYF. The CDR3 DNA sequence: TGTGCCAGCAGCCTAGGGACAGGGGAGTTCTACGAGCAGTACTTC.

V and J are TRBV5-4 and TRBJ2-3; 7 bases are a match to TRBD1. The V and J ends lost 4 bases and 0 bases, in that order; junction bases with no gene match: 11. The CDR3 extends over 17 amino acids. The germline gives CDR1 SGHNT, CDR2 YYREEE (reference sequence). The CDR3 region is CASSMTGKGTSTDTQYF. The CDR3 coding sequence is TGTGCCAGCAGCATGACAGGGAAGGGAACTAGCACAGATACGCAGTATTTT.

This clone was seen only a few times. The chain joins TRBV14 to TRBJ2-7; TRBD2 matches at 11 bases. CDR1 and CDR2 (germline): SGHDN, FVKESK. Losses at the gene ends were 4 bases for V and 4 bases for J; bases not matched to a gene: 6. This CDR3 has 15 residues. This chain's CDR3 is CASSPSSGGRYEQYF. CDR3 DNA sequence: TGTGCCAGCAGCCCCTCTAGCGGGGGGAGGTACGAGCAGTACTTC.

The chain links TRBV28 to TRBJ2-7; tentative D call: TRBD2 (6 bases). Between the trimmed V and J ends, which lost 1 base and 2 bases, there was a span of 15 bases. Germline loops: CDR1 MDHEN, CDR2 SYDVKM. The CDR3 consists of 16 residues. The CDR3 DNA sequence: TGTGCCAGCAGTTTATTAGGGTGGCGGGATACCTACGAGCAGTACTTC. Protein: CASSLLGWRDTYEQYF.

This clone was recorded once. This chain joins TRBV7-9 and TRBJ1-3; unclear D gene. The CDR3 length is 12 residues. Germline V gene lookup returns CDR1 SEHNR and CDR2 FQNEAQ (reference sequence). The germline V and J ends were trimmed by 5 bases and 1 base, with 3 bases remaining between them. Here the CDR3 DNA reads TGTGCCAGCAGCCCATCTGGAAACACCATATATTTT. Encoded protein: CASSPSGNTIYF.

The rearrangement joins TRBV5-1 to TRBJ1-1; D might be TRBD1 (6 bases). V lost 2 bases, J lost 6 bases, and 14 bases lay in between. The CDR3 is 14 amino acids. CDR1 SGHRS and CDR2 YFSETQ come from the germline V gene. The CDR3 DNA follows: TGCGCCAGCAGCTTACAGGGCGCGGAGGCTGAAGCTTTCTTT. Translated: CASSLQGAEAEAFF.